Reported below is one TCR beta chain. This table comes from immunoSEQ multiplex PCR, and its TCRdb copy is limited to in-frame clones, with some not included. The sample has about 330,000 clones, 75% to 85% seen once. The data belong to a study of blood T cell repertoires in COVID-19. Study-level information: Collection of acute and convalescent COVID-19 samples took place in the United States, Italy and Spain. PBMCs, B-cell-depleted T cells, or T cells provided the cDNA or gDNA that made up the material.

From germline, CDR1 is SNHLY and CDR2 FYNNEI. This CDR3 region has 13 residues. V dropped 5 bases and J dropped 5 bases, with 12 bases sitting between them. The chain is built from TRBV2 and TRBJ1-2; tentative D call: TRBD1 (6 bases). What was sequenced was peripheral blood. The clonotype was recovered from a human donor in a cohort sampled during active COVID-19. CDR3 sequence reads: CASSYLQGYGYTF. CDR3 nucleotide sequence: TGTGCCAGCAGTTATCTACAGGGTTATGGCTACACCTTC.